The clone carrying this T cell receptor beta chain was detected many times. Antigen: not known. This sample is part of a study of regulatory T cells in long-lasting Graves disease. The authors built TCR beta libraries using iRepertoire HTBI primers and Arm-PCR of CDR3 regions. Each CDR3 protein gets one entry after TCRdb re-called the multiplex PCR reads with MiXCR. The sample has about 560,000 distinct CDR3 sequences; roughly 15% are singletons. Study-level results: Persistent patients had a count of shared public clonotypes (approximately 2,800) that exceeded that of new patients (almost 1,000).

Noted time point: newly diagnosed GD, antithyroid drugs for less than 3 months. Construction of the TCR library relied on RNA isolated from PBMCs. The CDR3 extends over 15 amino acids. Germline-derived CDR1 and CDR2 are SGHRS and YFSETQ. Germline trimming cut 2 bases from V and 5 bases from J; bases unmatched to any gene: 9. These data also formed part of another study, on T cells in Graves' hyperthyroidism and ophthalmopathy.

This sample comprised peripheral blood mononuclear cells (PBMCs), obtained at new diagnosis, from a patient treated with antithyroid drugs. This chain joins TRBV5-1 and TRBJ2-7, with 8 bases matching TRBD2. This sequence was found in a young man with Graves disease. The CDR3 loop is CASSFDGRARDEQYF. The CDR3 DNA follows: TGCGCCAGCAGCTTTGACGGGAGGGCGCGGGACGAGCAGTACTTC.